This T cell receptor beta chain was identified during a study of blood T cell repertoires in COVID-19. Study information: Sites across the United States, Italy and Spain contributed samples from acute and convalescent COVID-19.

V dropped 1 base and J dropped 4 bases, with 14 bases sitting between them. This CDR3 is built from 16 residues. CDR1 and CDR2 (germline): LNHDA, SQIVND (reference sequence). The authors' processing: How many nucleated cells were present was estimated from reference gene primer amplification. Generated by immunoSEQ multiplex PCR, the TCRdb table keeps only in-frame clones and is missing some. V and J calls plus clone size are reproduced from that table; the DNA served to infer D and trimming. Here the sample spans about 190,000 clones, around 85% being singletons. The clonotype comes from a woman between 45 and 60 years old with acute or convalescent COVID-19. The specimen sequenced was peripheral blood. V gene TRBV19 combines with J gene TRBJ1-5; possible D gene TRBD1, 6 bases. The CDR3 bases are TGTGCCAGTAGTATAGGGGGGGGACAAAGGAATCAGCCCCAGCATTTT. Translating gives CASSIGGGQRNQPQHF.